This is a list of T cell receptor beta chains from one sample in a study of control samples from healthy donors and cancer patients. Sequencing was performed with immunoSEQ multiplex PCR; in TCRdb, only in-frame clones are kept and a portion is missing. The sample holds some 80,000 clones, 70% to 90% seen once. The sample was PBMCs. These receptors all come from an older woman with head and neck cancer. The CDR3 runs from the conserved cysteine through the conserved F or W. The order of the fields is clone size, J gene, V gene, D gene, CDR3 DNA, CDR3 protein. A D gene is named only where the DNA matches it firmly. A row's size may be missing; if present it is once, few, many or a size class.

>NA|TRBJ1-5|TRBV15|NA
TGTGCCACCAGCAGAGATAGCGGGGCAAATCAGCCCCAGCATTTT
CATSRDSGANQPQHF
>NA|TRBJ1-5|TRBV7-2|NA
TGTGCCAGCAGCTTGGGCCACTCCGGCAATCAGCCCCAGCATTTT
CASSLGHSGNQPQHF
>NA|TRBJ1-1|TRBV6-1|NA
TGTGCCAGCAGTGACCTGGGGCAGATAAACACTGAAGCTTTCTTT
CASSDLGQINTEAFF
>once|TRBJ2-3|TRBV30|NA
TGTGCCTGGAGCGTTGAGTTTCGGGGCACAGATACGCAGTATTTT
CAWSVEFRGTDTQYF
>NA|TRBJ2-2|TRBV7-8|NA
TGTGCCAGCAGCTCCTATGAGGGCGCGAACACCGGGGAGCTGTTTTTT
CASSSYEGANTGELFF
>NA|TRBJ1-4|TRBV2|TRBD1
TGTGCCAGCAGTGCTCACACAGGGGCTAGGGGCGAAAAACTGTTTTTT
CASSAHTGARGEKLFF
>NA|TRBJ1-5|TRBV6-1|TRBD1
TGTGCCAGCAGTGAAATGACAGGGAATCAGCCCCAGCATTTT
CASSEMTGNQPQHF
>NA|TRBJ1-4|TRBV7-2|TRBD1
TGTGCCAGCAGCTTAGGACAGGGCCAACCTGAAAAACTGTTTTTT
CASSLGQGQPEKLFF
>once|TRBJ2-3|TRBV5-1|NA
TGCGCCAGCAGCTTGAGGCTAGCCACAGATACGCAGTATTTT
CASSLRLATDTQYF
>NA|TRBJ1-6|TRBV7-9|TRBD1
TGTGCCAGCAGTCCCGGACAGGGTGGGAATTCACCCCTCCACTTT
CASSPGQGGNSPLHF
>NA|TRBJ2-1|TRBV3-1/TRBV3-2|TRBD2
TGTGCCAGCACTCTGACTAGCGGGAGTGGTTACAATGAGCAGTTCTTC
CASTLTSGSGYNEQFF
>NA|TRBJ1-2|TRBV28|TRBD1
TGTGCCAGCAGTTCCTTCCACAGGGGGCAATCTGGCTACACCTTC
CASSSFHRGQSGYTF
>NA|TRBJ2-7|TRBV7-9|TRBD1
TGTGCCAGCAGCCAACAGACAGGGGACACCCAGTACTTC
CASSQQTGDTQYF
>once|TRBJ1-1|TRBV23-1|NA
TGCGCCAGCAGTCAATTTCAGGAGGAAACGACAAAGAACACTGAAGCTTTCTTT
CASSQFQEETTKNTEAFF
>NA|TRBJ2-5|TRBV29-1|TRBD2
TGCAGCGTGACAGCGGGAGGGGGGGCAGAGACCCAGTACTTC
CSVTAGGGAETQYF
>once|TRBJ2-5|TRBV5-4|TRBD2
TGTGCCAGCAGCTCGGGAAAAGCGGGAGGTGAGACCCAGTACTTC
CASSSGKAGGETQYF
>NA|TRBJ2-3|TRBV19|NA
TGTGCCAGTAGTATCGTCGACCGGGGGGATACGCAGTATTTT
CASSIVDRGDTQYF
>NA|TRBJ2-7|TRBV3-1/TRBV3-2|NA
TGTGCCAGCAGCCGGTGGGAGACTTACGAGCAGTACTTC
CASSRWETYEQYF
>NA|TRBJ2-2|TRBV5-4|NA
TGTGCCAGCAGCCGGGACCTCACGGACACCGGGGAGCTGTTTTTT
CASSRDLTDTGELFF
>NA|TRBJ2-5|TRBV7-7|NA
TGTGCTAGCAGCTTAGCAGGGTACCAAGAGACCCAGTACTTC
CASSLAGYQETQYF
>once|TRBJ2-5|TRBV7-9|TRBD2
TGTTCGGGAGGGCCGGAAGAGACCCAGTACTTC
CSGGPEETQYF
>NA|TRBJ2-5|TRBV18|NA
TGTGCCAGCTCACCGGGTGAAGAGACCCAGTACTTC
CASSPGEETQYF
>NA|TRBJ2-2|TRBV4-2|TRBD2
TGTGCCAGCAGCCAACTAGCGGGAGGGAACACCGGGGAGCTGTTTTTT
CASSQLAGGNTGELFF
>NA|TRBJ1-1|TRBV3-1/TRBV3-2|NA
TGTGCCAGTGCGTCGGGGTCGTACACTGAAGCTTTCTTT
CASASGSYTEAFF
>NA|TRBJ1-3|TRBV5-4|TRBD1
TGTGCCAGCAGCGATTCGACAGGGACTGGAAACACCATATATTTT
CASSDSTGTGNTIYF
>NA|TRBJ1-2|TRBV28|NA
TGTGCCAGCAGTTCAATGACAGATGGCTACACCTTC
CASSSMTDGYTF
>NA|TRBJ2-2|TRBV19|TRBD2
TGTGCCAGTAGTATGATAGCGGGCGGCACCGGGGAGCTGTTTTTT
CASSMIAGGTGELFF
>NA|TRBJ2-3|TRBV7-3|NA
TGTGCCAGCAGCTTAGCCTATAGCACAGATACGCAGTATTTT
CASSLAYSTDTQYF
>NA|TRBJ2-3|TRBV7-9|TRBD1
TGTGCCAGCAAAACTACAGGGGCAGATACGCAGTATTTT
CASKTTGADTQYF
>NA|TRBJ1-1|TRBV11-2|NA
TGTGCCAGCAGCTTAAATCAGGGCCAGTTCGCTGAAGCTTTCTTT
CASSLNQGQFAEAFF
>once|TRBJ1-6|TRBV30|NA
TGTGCCTGGAGTGTCCAAGGGGGTAGGACACCCCTCCACTTT
CAWSVQGGRTPLHF
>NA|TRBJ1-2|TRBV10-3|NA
TGTGCCATCAGTGGCCACAAAAATGGCTACACCTTC
CAISGHKNGYTF
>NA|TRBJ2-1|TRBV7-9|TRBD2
TGTGCCAGCAGCTTAGGTCCCGGGACTAGCGAGTACAATGAGCAGTTCTTC
CASSLGPGTSEYNEQFF
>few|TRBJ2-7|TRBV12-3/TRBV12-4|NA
NA
CASSYGSVAGGNF
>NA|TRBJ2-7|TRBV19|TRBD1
TGTGCCAGTACCCCGCCCCCGGGACAGGGAACCTACGAGCAGTACTTC
CASTPPPGQGTYEQYF
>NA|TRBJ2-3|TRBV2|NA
TGTGCCAGCACTATCAAAGATACGCAGTATTTT
CASTIKDTQYF
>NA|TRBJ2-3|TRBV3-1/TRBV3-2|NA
TGTGCCAGCAGCCAATCCCTCGGGGTTGGCACAGATACGCAGTATTTT
CASSQSLGVGTDTQYF
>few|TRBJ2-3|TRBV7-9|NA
TGTGCCAGCAGCTTAGTAGCTAATACGCAGTATTTT
CASSLVANTQYF
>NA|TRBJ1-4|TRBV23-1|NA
TGCGCCAGCAGTCAACCTGACTTGGGCCAAACAACTAATGAAAAACTGTTTTTT
CASSQPDLGQTTNEKLFF
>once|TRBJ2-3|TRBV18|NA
TGTGCCAGCTCATCGCTAGTAGACTCAACGGCAGATACGCAGTATTTT
CASSSLVDSTADTQYF
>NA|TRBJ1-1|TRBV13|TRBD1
TGTGCCAGCAGCCTAGGCGAGACAGGGGCTAACACTGAAGCTTTCTTT
CASSLGETGANTEAFF
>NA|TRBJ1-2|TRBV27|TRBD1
TGTGCCAGCAGTTTATTTCCCAGGGGGACTGGAGGCTACACCTTC
CASSLFPRGTGGYTF
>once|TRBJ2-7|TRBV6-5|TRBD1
TGTGCCAGCAGGCCTGGACAGGGCTCTGTCTACGAGCAGTACTTC
CASRPGQGSVYEQYF
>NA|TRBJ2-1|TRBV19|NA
TGTGCCAGTAGTATACGGCTCTCAAGCTACAATGAGCAGTTCTTC
CASSIRLSSYNEQFF
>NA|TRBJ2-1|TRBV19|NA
TGTGCCAGTAGTACCCCTCCGAGAGGGTCGGCGCAGTTCTTC
CASSTPPRGSAQFF
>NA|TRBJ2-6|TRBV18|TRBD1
TGTGCCAGCTCAGGACAGGGGGGCTCTGGGGCCAACGTCCTGACTTTC
CASSGQGGSGANVLTF
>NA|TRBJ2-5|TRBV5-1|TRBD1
TGCGCCAGCAGCGTCGCCACAGGGGCGTTATGGGAGACCCAGTACTTC
CASSVATGALWETQYF
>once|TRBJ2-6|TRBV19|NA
TGTGCCAGTAGTAGCTTGGGCTCTGGGGCCAACGTCCTGACTTTC
CASSSLGSGANVLTF
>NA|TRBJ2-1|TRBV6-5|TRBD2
TGTGCCAGCAGTTCCCAGCGGGAGGGCCCTCGGGATGAGCAGTTCTTC
CASSSQREGPRDEQFF
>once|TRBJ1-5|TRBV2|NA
TGTGCCAGCAGTGAAATAGGCCGGGGGTTCAGCAATCAGCCCCAGCATTTT
CASSEIGRGFSNQPQHF
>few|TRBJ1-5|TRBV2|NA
TGTGCCAGCAGTGAACAGGGGCTCAATCAGCCCCAGCATTTT
CASSEQGLNQPQHF
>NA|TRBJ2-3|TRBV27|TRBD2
TGTGCCAGCAGATGGGGGGGACTCACAGATACGCAGTATTTT
CASRWGGLTDTQYF
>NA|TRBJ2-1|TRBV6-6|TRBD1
TGTGCCAGCAGCAAAACATCAGGGGGTGAGCAGTTCTTC
CASSKTSGGEQFF